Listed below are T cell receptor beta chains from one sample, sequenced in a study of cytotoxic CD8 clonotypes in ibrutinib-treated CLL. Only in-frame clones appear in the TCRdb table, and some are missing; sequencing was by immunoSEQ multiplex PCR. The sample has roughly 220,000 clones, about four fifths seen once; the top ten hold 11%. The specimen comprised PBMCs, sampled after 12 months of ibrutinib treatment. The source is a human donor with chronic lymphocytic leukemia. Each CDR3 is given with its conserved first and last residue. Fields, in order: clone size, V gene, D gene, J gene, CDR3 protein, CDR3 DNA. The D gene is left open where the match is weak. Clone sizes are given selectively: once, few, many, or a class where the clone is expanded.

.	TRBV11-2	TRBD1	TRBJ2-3	CASGPGTALSDTQYF	TGTGCCAGCGGTCCCGGGACAGCCCTTTCGGATACGCAGTATTTT
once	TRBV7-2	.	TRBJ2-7	CASSSNTYEQYF	TGTGCCAGCAGCTCCAACACCTACGAGCAGTACTTC
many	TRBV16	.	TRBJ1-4	CASSPSGGEKLFF	TGTGCCAGCAGCCCTTCGGGGGGTGAAAAACTGTTTTTT
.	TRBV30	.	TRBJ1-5	CAWSKGNHGGQPQHF	TGTGCCTGGAGTAAGGGGAATCACGGTGGCCAGCCCCAGCATTTT
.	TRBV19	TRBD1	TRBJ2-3	CASSPPGYSPGQSTDTQYF	TGTGCCAGTAGTCCACCCGGTTACTCTCCGGGACAGAGCACAGATACGCAGTATTTT
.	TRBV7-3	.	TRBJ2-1	CASSSGDSLEQFF	TGTGCCAGCAGCTCCGGGGACTCGCTAGAGCAGTTCTTC
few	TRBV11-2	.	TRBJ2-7	CASSGGHLSSYEQYF	TGTGCCAGCAGCGGGGGACACCTGAGCTCCTACGAGCAGTACTTC
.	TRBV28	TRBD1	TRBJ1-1	CASSLLDRENTEAFF	TGTGCCAGCAGTTTACTTGACAGGGAGAACACTGAAGCTTTCTTT
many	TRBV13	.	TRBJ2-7	CASSLGGSDEQYF	TGTGCCAGCAGCTTAGGTGGTTCAGACGAGCAGTACTTC
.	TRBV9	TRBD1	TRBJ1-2	CASSKLQGASGYTF	TGTGCCAGCAGCAAACTACAGGGGGCGTCTGGCTACACCTTC
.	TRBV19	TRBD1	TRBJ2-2	CASGGQGNTGELFF	TGTGCCAGTGGCGGACAGGGGAACACCGGGGAGCTGTTTTTT
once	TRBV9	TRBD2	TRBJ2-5	CASSVVAGLQETQYF	TGTGCCAGCAGCGTAGTAGCGGGGCTCCAAGAGACCCAGTACTTC
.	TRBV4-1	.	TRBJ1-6	CASSQGSQGYNSPLHF	TGCGCCAGCAGCCAAGGATCCCAGGGCTATAATTCACCCCTCCACTTT
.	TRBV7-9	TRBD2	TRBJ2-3	CASRFSGTSTDTQYF	TGTGCCAGCAGATTCAGCGGGACTAGCACAGATACGCAGTATTTT
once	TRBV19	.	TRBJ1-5	CASSIRRAPDDQPQHF	TGTGCCAGTAGTATCAGGAGGGCGCCCGATGATCAGCCCCAGCATTTT
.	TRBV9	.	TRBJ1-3	CASSPQLGGDLSGNTIYF	TGTGCCAGCAGCCCCCAGCTGGGAGGTGATCTTTCTGGAAACACCATATATTTT
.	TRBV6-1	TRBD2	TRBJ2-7	CASSEPSRGVYEQYF	TGTGCCAGCAGTGAACCCTCCCGGGGGGTCTACGAGCAGTACTTC
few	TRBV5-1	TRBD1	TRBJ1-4	CASSLSGGAEKLFF	TGCGCCAGCAGCTTGTCAGGGGGCGCTGAAAAACTGTTTTTT
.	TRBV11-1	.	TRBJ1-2	CASSLEQGLNGYTF	TGTGCCAGCAGCTTAGAACAGGGCCTGAATGGCTACACCTTC
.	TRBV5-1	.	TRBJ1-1	CASYVGATNTEAFF	TGCGCCAGCTATGTCGGGGCTACGAACACTGAAGCTTTCTTT
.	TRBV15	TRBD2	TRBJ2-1	CATSSRGLAGGSEQFF	TGTGCCACCAGCAGCCGCGGACTAGCGGGAGGCAGTGAGCAGTTCTTC
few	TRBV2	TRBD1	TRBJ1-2	CASPQTGAGYTF	TGTGCCAGCCCACAAACAGGGGCTGGCTACACCTTC
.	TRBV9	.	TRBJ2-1	CASSVLGSSYNEQFF	TGTGCCAGCAGCGTTTTGGGGAGCTCCTACAATGAGCAGTTCTTC
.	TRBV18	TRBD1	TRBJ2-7	CASSPHRDRGHEQYF	TGTGCCAGCTCACCACACCGGGACAGGGGGCACGAGCAGTACTTC
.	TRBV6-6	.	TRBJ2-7	CASSRQDSYEQYF	TGTGCCAGCAGCCGACAGGACTCCTACGAGCAGTACTTC
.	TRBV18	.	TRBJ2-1	CASSLPDEQFF	TGTGCCAGCTCACTCCCTGATGAGCAGTTCTTC
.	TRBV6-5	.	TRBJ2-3	CASSLGLVTDTQYF	TGTGCCAGCAGTTTGGGCCTTGTCACAGATACGCAGTATTTT
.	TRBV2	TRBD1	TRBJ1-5	CASSFRGDRGYSQPQHF	TGTGCCAGCAGCTTCAGAGGGGACAGAGGTTACAGCCAGCCCCAGCATTTT
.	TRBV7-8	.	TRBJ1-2	CASSSYRDMRDYGYTF	TGTGCCAGCAGCTCGTACAGGGACATGAGGGACTATGGCTACACCTTC
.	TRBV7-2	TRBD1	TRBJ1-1	CASSTRQGANTEAFF	TGTGCCAGCAGCACCCGACAGGGGGCGAACACTGAAGCTTTCTTT
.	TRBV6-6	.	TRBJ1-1	CASSATTGLLNTEAFF	TGTGCCAGCAGCGCAACGACGGGACTGTTAAACACTGAAGCTTTCTTT
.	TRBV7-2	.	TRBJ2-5	CASSTGRKETQYF	TGTGCCAGCAGCACCGGACGCAAAGAGACCCAGTACTTC
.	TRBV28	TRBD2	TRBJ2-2	CASRGTSGTGELFF	TGTGCCAGCAGGGGGACTAGCGGCACCGGGGAGCTGTTTTTT
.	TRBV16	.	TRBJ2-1	CASSQSNGFDEQFF	TGTGCCAGCAGCCAATCGAACGGTTTTGATGAGCAGTTCTTC
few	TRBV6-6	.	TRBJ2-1	CASSYSRTGQFF	TGTGCCAGCAGTTACTCGAGGACCGGGCAGTTCTTC
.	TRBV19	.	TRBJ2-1	CASSIRRTDNEQFF	TGTGCCAGTAGTATAAGGAGAACCGACAATGAGCAGTTCTTC
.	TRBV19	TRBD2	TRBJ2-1	CASRRAGASYNEQFF	TGTGCCAGTAGGAGAGCGGGGGCCTCCTACAATGAGCAGTTCTTC
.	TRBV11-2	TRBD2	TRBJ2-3	CASSFPRGGAGAPDTQYF	TGTGCCAGCAGCTTCCCAAGGGGTGGAGCGGGAGCCCCAGATACGCAGTATTTT
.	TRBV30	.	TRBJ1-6	CAWTPGHEVYNSPLHF	TGTGCCTGGACTCCGGGACACGAAGTCTATAATTCACCCCTCCACTTT
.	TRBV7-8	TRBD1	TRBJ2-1	CASSLGGGLYNEQFF	TGTGCCAGCAGCTTAGGAGGGGGCCTCTACAATGAGCAGTTCTTC
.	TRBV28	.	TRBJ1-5	CASSFPGYNQPQHF	TGTGCCAGCAGTTTCCCAGGTTATAATCAGCCCCAGCATTTT
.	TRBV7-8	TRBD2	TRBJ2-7	CASSSSGTSGRDEQYF	TGTGCCAGCAGCTCAAGCGGGACTAGCGGGAGGGACGAGCAGTACTTC
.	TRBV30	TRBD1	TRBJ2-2	CAWGDRVKLNTGELFF	TGTGCCTGGGGGGACAGGGTCAAGCTTAACACCGGGGAGCTGTTTTTT
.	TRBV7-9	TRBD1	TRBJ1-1	CASRRRQGPNTEAFF	TGTGCCAGCAGACGAAGACAGGGACCGAACACTGAAGCTTTCTTT
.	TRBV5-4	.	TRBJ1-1	CASSLVGGNTEAFF	TGTGCCAGCAGCTTGGTGGGGGGGAACACTGAAGCTTTCTTT
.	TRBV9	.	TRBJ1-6	CASSVGGDDNSPLHF	TGTGCCAGCAGCGTAGGAGGGGACGATAATTCACCCCTCCACTTT
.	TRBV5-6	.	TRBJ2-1	CASSPLGTEQFF	TGTGCCAGCAGCCCACTAGGGACAGAGCAGTTCTTC
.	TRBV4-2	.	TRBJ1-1	CASSQEGGNRNTEAFF	TGTGCCAGCAGCCAAGAAGGGGGAAACAGGAACACTGAAGCTTTCTTT